This entry describes one TCR beta chain. This sample was included in a study of T cell changes during pregnancy in multiple sclerosis. Assay used: immunoSEQ multiplex PCR; TCRdb lists only in-frame clones, some missing. The sample lists 55,000 to 70,000 clones, 80% to 90% occurring once. The CDR3 is made up of 15 amino acids. V was clipped by 0 bases and J by 3 bases, with 12 bases between them. Germline V gene sequence: CDR1 MNHNY, CDR2 SVGAGI (reference sequence). The starting material was peripheral blood, obtained in the first trimester of pregnancy. J is TRBJ2-7 and V is TRBV6-6; D may be TRBD1 (5 bases). This sequence was found in a female donor with multiple sclerosis, enrolled in a pregnancy study. Here the CDR3 DNA reads TGTGCCAGCAGTTACTCGGGCAGGGTGAACTACGAGCAGTACTTC. Its protein is CASSYSGRVNYEQYF.